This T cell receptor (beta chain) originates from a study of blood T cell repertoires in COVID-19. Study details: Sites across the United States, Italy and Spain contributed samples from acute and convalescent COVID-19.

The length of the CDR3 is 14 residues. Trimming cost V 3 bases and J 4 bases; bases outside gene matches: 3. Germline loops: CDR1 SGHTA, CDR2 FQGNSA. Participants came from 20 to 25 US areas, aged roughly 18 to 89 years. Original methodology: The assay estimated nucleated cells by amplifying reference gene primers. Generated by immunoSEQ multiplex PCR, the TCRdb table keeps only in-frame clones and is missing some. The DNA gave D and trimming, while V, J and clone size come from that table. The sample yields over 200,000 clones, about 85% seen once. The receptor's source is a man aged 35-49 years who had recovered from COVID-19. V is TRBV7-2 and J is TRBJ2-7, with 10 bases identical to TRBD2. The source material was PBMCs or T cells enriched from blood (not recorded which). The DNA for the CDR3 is TGTGCCAGCAGCTTCACTAGCGGGAATTACGAGCAGTACTTC. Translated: CASSFTSGNYEQYF. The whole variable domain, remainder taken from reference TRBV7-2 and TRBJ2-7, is GAGVSQSPSNKVTEKGKDVELRCDPISGHTALYWYRQSLGQGLEFLIYFQGNSAPDKSGLPSDRFSAERTGGSVSTLTIQRTQQEDSAVYLCASSFTSGNYEQYFGPGTRLTVT.